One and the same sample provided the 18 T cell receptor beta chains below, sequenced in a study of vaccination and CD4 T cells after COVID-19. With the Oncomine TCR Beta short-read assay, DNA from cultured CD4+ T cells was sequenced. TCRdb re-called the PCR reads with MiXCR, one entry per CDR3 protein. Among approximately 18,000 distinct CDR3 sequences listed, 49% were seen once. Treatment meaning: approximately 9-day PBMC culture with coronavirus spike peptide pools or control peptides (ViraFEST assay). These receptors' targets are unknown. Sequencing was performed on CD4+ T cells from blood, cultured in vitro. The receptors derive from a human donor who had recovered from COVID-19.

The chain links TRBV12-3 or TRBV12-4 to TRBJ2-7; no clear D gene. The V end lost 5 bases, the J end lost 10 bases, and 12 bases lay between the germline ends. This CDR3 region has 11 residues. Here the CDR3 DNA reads TGTGCCAGCAGTCTCGCCATGGGCCAGTACTTC. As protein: CASSLAMGQYF.

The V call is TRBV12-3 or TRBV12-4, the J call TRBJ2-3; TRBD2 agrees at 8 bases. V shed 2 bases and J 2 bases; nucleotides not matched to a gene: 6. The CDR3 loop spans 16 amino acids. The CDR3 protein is CASSLPSSGPTDTQYF. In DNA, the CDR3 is TGTGCCAGCAGTTTACCATCTAGCGGGCCCACAGATACGCAGTATTTT.

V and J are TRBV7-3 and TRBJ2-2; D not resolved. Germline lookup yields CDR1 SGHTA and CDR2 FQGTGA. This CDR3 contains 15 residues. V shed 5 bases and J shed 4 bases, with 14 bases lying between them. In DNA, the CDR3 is TGTGCCAGCAGCCCACTTGGGTATAGCACCGGGGAGCTGTTTTTT. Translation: CASSPLGYSTGELFF.

The CDR3 bases are TGTGCCAGCAGCACCCGCCCTGAGGGTGGTGAAGAGACCCAGTACTTC. This sequence encodes CASSTRPEGGEETQYF. The chain employs TRBV7-8 and TRBJ2-5; possibly TRBD2 for D (5 bases). The CDR3 extends over 16 amino acids. Between the trimmed V and J ends, which lost 5 bases and 3 bases, there was a span of 19 bases. The germline gives CDR1 SGHVS, CDR2 FQNEAQ. The entire variable domain, with the rest obtained from reference TRBV7-8 and TRBJ2-5, is as follows: GAGVSQSPRYKVAKRGQDVALRCDPISGHVSLFWYQQALGQGPEFLTYFQNEAQLDKSGLPSDRFFAERPEGSVSTLKIQRTQQEDSAVYLCASSTRPEGGEETQYFGPGTRLLVL.

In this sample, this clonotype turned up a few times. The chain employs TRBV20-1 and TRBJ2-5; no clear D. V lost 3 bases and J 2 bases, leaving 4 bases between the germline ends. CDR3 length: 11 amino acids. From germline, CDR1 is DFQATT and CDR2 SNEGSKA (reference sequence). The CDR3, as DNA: TGCAGTGCTAGCTCGCAAGAGACCCAGTACTTC. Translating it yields CSASSQETQYF.

The CDR3 DNA sequence: TGTGCCAGCAAGGTAGCGAGTACTAACACCGGGGAGCTGTTTTTT. Its protein is CASKVASTNTGELFF. The chain combines TRBV2 with TRBJ2-2, with D possibly being TRBD2 (5 bases). The CDR3 runs 15 residues. CDR1 and CDR2 (germline): SNHLY, FYNNEI. Trimming shortened V by 7 bases and J by 2 bases, and 14 bases separated the two germline ends.

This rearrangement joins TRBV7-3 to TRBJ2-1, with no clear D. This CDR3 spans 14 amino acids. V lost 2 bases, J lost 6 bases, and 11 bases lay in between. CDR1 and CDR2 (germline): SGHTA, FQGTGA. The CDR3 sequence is CASSLARAGNEQFF. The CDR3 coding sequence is TGTGCCAGCAGCTTAGCCCGGGCCGGCAATGAGCAGTTCTTC.

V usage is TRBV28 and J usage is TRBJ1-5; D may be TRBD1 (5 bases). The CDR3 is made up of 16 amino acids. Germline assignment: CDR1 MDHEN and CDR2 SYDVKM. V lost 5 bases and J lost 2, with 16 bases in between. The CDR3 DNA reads TGTGCCAGCAGTCCCCGGGGGAGGGATGGCAATCAGCCCCAGCATTTT. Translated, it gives CASSPRGRDGNQPQHF. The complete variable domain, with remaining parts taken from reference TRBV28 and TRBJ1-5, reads DVKVTQSSRYLVKRTGEKVFLECVQDMDHENMFWYRQDPGLGLRLIYFSYDVKMKEKGDIPEGYSVSREKKERFSLILESASTNQTSMYLCASSPRGRDGNQPQHFGDGTRLSIL.

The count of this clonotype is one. The CDR3 here is CASAWGLLEQFF. The CDR3 nucleotides are TGTGCTAGTGCCTGGGGACTTCTCGAGCAGTTCTTC. The rearrangement uses TRBV12-5 and TRBJ2-1; perhaps TRBD2 as D (6 bases). This CDR3 has 12 residues. Trimming took off 7 bases at V and 10 bases at J, with 14 bases between the two ends. Germline CDR1 is LGHNT and CDR2 is FRNRAP.

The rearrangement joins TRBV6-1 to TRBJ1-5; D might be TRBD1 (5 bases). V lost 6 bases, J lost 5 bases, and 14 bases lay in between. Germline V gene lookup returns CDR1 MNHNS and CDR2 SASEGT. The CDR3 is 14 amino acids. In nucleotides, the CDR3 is TGTGCCAGCAGAAGGGACCGAGGATATCAGCCCCAGCATTTT. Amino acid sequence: CASRRDRGYQPQHF.

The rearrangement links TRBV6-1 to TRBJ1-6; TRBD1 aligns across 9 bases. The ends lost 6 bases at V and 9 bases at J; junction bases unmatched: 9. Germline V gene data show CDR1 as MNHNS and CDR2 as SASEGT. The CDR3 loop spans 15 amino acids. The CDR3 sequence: CASRPTGGFGSPLHF. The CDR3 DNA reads TGTGCCAGCAGGCCCACAGGGGGCTTCGGTTCACCCCTCCACTTT.

This chain's CDR3 is CASISRPEATEAFF. CDR3 coding DNA: TGTGCCAGCATCTCCCGCCCCGAGGCCACTGAAGCTTTCTTT. The J gene is TRBJ1-1, the V gene TRBV12-3 or TRBV12-4; D remains unclear. The CDR3 has 14 residues. Deletions cut 7 bases from V and 4 bases from J, with 16 bases between.

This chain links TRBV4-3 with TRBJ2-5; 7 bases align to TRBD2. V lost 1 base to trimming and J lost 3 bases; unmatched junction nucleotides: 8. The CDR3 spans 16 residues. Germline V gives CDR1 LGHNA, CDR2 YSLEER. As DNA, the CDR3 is TGCGCCAGCAGCCAAGTGGGAGCGGGGTCTAAAGAGACCCAGTACTTC. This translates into CASSQVGAGSKETQYF.

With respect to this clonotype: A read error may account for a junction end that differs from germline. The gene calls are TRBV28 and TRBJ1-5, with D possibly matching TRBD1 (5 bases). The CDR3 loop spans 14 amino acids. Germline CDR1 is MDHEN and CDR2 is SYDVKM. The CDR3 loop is CVSSPAAGHQPQHF. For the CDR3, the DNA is TGTGTCAGCAGTCCGGCCGCGGGACATCAGCCCCAGCATTTT.

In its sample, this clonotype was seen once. The CDR3 reads CASSRPGLADYEQYF. CDR3 bases: TGTGCCAGCAGCCGACCGGGACTAGCGGATTACGAGCAGTACTTC. The chain has TRBV6-1 and TRBJ2-7; TRBD2 aligns across 11 bases. In germline, CDR1 is MNHNS, CDR2 SASEGT. This CDR3 region has 15 residues. Trimming removed 6 bases from V and 4 bases from J; junction bases left unmatched: 8.

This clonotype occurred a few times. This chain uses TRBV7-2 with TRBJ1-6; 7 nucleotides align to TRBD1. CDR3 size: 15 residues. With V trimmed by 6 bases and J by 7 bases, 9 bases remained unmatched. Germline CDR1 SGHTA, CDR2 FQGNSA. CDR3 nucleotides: TGTGCCAGCAGGCGCATTGGGACAGAGAATTCACCCCTCCACTTT. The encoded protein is CASRRIGTENSPLHF.

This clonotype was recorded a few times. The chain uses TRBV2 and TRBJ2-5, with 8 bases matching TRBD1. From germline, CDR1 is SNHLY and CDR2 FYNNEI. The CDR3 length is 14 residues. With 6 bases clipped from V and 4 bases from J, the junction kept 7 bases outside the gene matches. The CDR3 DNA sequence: TGTGCCAGCAGCCTCAGGGGGCGTTCAGAGACCCAGTACTTC. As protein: CASSLRGRSETQYF.

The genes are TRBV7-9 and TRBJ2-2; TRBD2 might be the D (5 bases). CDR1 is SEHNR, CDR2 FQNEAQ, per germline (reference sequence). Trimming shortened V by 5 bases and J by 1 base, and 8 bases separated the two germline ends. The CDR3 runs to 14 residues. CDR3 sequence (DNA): TGTGCCAGCAGCACCCGGGGGAACACCGGGGAGCTGTTTTTT. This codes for CASSTRGNTGELFF. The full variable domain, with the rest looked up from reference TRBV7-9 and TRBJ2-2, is DTGVSQNPRHKITKRGQNVTFRCDPISEHNRLYWYRQTLGQGPEFLTYFQNEAQLEKSRLLSDRFSAERPKGSFSTLEIQRTEQGDSAMYLCASSTRGNTGELFFGEGSRLTVL.